Below are 10 T cell receptor beta chains sequenced from a single sample in a study of T-cell reconstitution after alpha-beta-depleted transplantation in children. Unique molecular identifiers were incorporated when the TCRbeta library was constructed. TCRdb redid the calling of the PCR reads with MiXCR, one entry per CDR3 protein. The sample yields approximately 400,000 distinct CDR3 sequences, 11% seen once. The sample here was PBMCs from the stem cell graft donor, taken from the stem cell graft. Every receptor here comes from a human donor who donated a stem cell graft to a child with acute myeloid leukemia.

This clonotype has more than one count but fewer than ten. This chain joins TRBV2 and TRBJ2-5; D is perhaps TRBD1 (6 bases). Germline V gene sequence: CDR1 SNHLY, CDR2 FYNNEI. This CDR3 spans 15 amino acids. The V gene lost 0 bases and the J gene lost 4 bases, with 12 bases spanning the gap. The chain's CDR3 is CASSEALGRGETQYF. The CDR3 bases are TGTGCCAGCAGTGAAGCCCTGGGCAGGGGAGAGACCCAGTACTTC.

The chain joins TRBV20-1 to TRBJ2-3; the match to TRBD2 covers 7 bases. The CDR3 totals 13 residues. Germline V gene data show CDR1 as DFQATT and CDR2 as SNEGSKA (reference sequence). The V segment lost 6 bases and the J segment 4 bases; nucleotides outside the gene matches: 7. Here the CDR3 DNA reads TGCAGTGCCCAGCGGCGGGAGTCAGATACGCAGTATTTT. This sequence encodes CSAQRRESDTQYF.

This clonotype has at least ten counts. The chain links TRBV10-2 to TRBJ2-7; 8 bases agree with TRBD1. Germline V CDR1 and CDR2: WSHSY, SAAADI. CDR3 length equals 15 residues. Trimming removed 2 bases from V and 4 bases from J; junction bases left unmatched: 7. The CDR3 spells CASSEGAGGLYEQYV. For the CDR3, the DNA is TGCGCCAGCAGTGAGGGGGCAGGGGGCTTATACGAGCAGTACGTC.

The chain carries TRBV5-6 and TRBJ1-3; D unclear. Germline V CDR1 and CDR2: SGHDT, YYEEEE. This CDR3 has 16 amino acids. Trimming took off 4 bases at V and 0 bases at J, with 14 bases between the two ends. The CDR3 sequence is CASSPRTASSGNTIYF. The CDR3 DNA sequence: TGTGCCAGCAGCCCACGGACGGCCAGCTCTGGAAACACCATATATTTT.

This clonotype has a handful of counts. J is TRBJ2-5 and V is TRBV20-1; 7 bases line up with TRBD1. In germline, CDR1 is DFQATT, CDR2 SNEGSKA (reference sequence). The V segment lost 6 bases and the J segment 1 base; nucleotides outside the gene matches: 8. The CDR3 spans 14 residues. Here the CDR3 reads CSAIPGQIQETQYF. The DNA of the CDR3 is TGCAGTGCCATCCCGGGACAGATCCAAGAGACCCAGTACTTC.

V usage is TRBV27 and J usage is TRBJ2-5, with 9 bases matching TRBD2. The CDR3 extends over 13 amino acids. Germline-derived CDR1 and CDR2 are MNHEY and SMNVEV (reference sequence). The junction had 3 bases not matched to a gene; V was cut back by 5 bases and J by 5 bases. CDR3 loop: CASSITSGETQYF. As DNA, the CDR3 is TGTGCCAGCAGTATAACTAGCGGGGAGACCCAGTACTTC.

As regards this clonotype: Germline is not matched at one junction end, which may reflect a read error. Here the CDR3 DNA reads TGTGCCACCACCCAAGCCGGACGCCCGAACAATGACCAGTTCTTC. Translation: CATTQAGRPNNDQFF. This chain uses TRBV3-1 with TRBJ2-1; D is unresolved. This CDR3 has 15 amino acids. The germline V gene encodes CDR1 LGHDT and CDR2 YNNKEL (reference sequence).

This sequence joins TRBV6-5 and TRBJ2-7, with 7 bases matching TRBD1. V was pared by 0 bases and J by 2 bases, with 7 bases of the junction left unmatched. Germline CDR1 reads MNHEY; CDR2 reads SVGAGI. The CDR3 is 16 amino acids. The CDR3 reads CASSYSGRGYPYEQYF. CDR3 nucleotide sequence: TGTGCCAGCAGTTACTCCGGCAGGGGGTATCCCTACGAGCAGTACTTC.

This clonotype appeared a few times. This chain uses TRBV3-1 with TRBJ1-1; 10 nucleotides line up with TRBD1. The germline V gene encodes CDR1 LGHDT and CDR2 YNNKEL (reference sequence). The CDR3 covers 12 residues. Losses at the gene ends were 5 bases for V and 8 bases for J; bases not matched to a gene: 2. The CDR3 spells CASSRGQGEAFF. The CDR3 nucleotides are TGTGCCAGCAGCAGGGGACAGGGGGAAGCTTTCTTT.

There are a few counts of this clonotype. The chain employs TRBV6-1 and TRBJ2-5; 11 nucleotides match TRBD1. V gave up 6 bases and J gave up 4 bases; unmatched junction bases: 4. The CDR3 consists of 14 residues. From germline, CDR1 is MNHNS and CDR2 SASEGT. CDR3 DNA: TGTGCCAGCAGGGGGACAGGGGGACGAGAGACCCAGTACTTC. Its protein is CASRGTGGRETQYF.